This section outlines one TCR beta chain sequence together with its context. Which antigen it targets is not known. No much larger clone exists at a distance of one base, and base qualities are not known. The cohort comprised around 700 healthy bone marrow donors. Cohort members were all nominally healthy when sampled, although unrecorded immune exposures were likely present. The donor tested CMV seronegative, placing the donor among the 350 or so seronegative members of the cohort. Each donor provided a peripheral blood sample, and peripheral blood mononuclear cells were used for TCR beta sequencing. The Qiagen DNeasy Blood Extraction Kit was used to extract genomic DNA from the blood cell samples. The data are from a study of cytomegalovirus exposure and HLA in healthy donors (TCRdb year 2017). In the study overall: An earlier analysis of 587 of the donors reported 250 to 300 Gb of sequence data and 100 million to 130 million unique TCR beta sequences from 150 million to 200 million T cells. An early release covering around 630 HLA-typed donors comprised about 320 gigabases of sequencing data and tens of millions of unique TCR sequences. Among the roughly 370 genotyped donors, approximately 76% belonged to the genetic ancestry cluster associated with self-reported Caucasian donors. The study was designed to test whether signatures of past pathogen exposure could be identified by cataloging public T cell receptors. The study profiled the T cell repertoires of under 700 subjects by immunosequencing and related them to cytomegalovirus serostatus. Along with the roughly 670-subject first cohort, a separate validation cohort of approximately 110 different subjects was used. The study combined high-throughput TCR immunosequencing, statistical association of individual TCRs with disease status, and machine learning to predict cytomegalovirus infection status. A later analysis re-analyzed previously published TCR beta repertoires from 666 donors and added high-resolution HLA genotyping to study TCR occurrence patterns. The later analysis used no new phenotypic data to find candidate immune exposures, relying instead on TCR beta sequences and their occurrence across donors. An earlier analysis of 500 to 750 of the donors applied high-throughput TCR beta sequencing to assess whether each TCR beta V gene segment acted as functional or pseudogenic. Donor age, sex, ethnicity and CMV serostatus were collected together with the repertoire data. Genome-wide SNP genotypes for about 65% of the 666 donors were used in a later genetic analysis, which treated that subset as a discovery cohort. All discovery cohort repertoires had been generated on a single sequencing platform. HLA typing included class I and class II loci at four-digit resolution. Typing coverage differed by locus: A, B, C, DRB1 and DQB1 were typed in about 620-630 donors, DQA1 in 522, DPA1 in roughly 590, and DPB1 in approximately 450. Roughly 5 DR-DQ haplotypes were handled as single units for association and clustering, since linkage in the cohort was strong. Across some 400 genotyped donors of the cohort, an average of about 220,000 unique TCR beta nucleotide sequences per donor were sequenced, and approximately 17% of those sequences were non-productive.

Study-level results and caveats: In a later analysis, several top co-occurrence clusters were reported to appear linked to parvovirus B19, influenza, CMV and Epstein-Barr virus. In the study, approximately 160 TCR beta chains were listed as associated with cytomegalovirus. In a later analysis, most CMV-associated TCR beta chains were found to appear HLA-restricted, with HLA associations seemingly driven largely by CMV exposure. The classifier was reported to diagnose cytomegalovirus status with high specificity and sensitivity in both the original and validation cohorts. Strong co-occurrence of HLA alleles, especially DR and DQ, made assigning TCR associations to individual alleles difficult. The cohort was sequenced for TCR beta chains only, and without alpha or paired-chain data the features that could be detected were limited. The authors suggested that the approach could potentially be generalized to other disease states and immunological phenotypes. Roughly uniform sequencing depth across donors was assumed in presence/absence analyses, although this assumption may not hold. A further reported finding was that TCR beta sequences accurately predicted the HLA-A and HLA-B alleles for most subjects in the first cohort. Specific HLA alleles were associated with 15,000 to 20,000 TCR beta sequences at a false discovery rate of 0.05 in a later analysis. According to a later genetic analysis, donors in an Asian-associated ancestry cluster had fewer N-insertions in productive TCRs than the approximately 630-donor mean. Correlated functional status among segregating V segments might reflect linkage disequilibrium, but an unknown experimental factor could not be ruled out. Approximately 18 rarely observed V segments, including chromosome 9 orphons, were excluded from the earlier analysis of about 500 of the donors because counts were too low. Compared with equally common non-associated chains, HLA-associated TCR beta chains in a later analysis were more clonally expanded and had lower generation probabilities. The 87-base-pair reads could not distinguish some IMGT-functional V segments, including TRBV6-2 and TRBV6-3, so those segments were excluded. A cluster of highly shared sequence variants was judged likely to be a technical artifact of the sequencing pipeline. Broadly in line with IMGT annotations, most TCR beta V segments showed up in productive rearrangements about 90% or about 30% of the time in an earlier analysis of several hundred of the donors. A later analysis found that TCR association rates varied across HLA loci, with DRB1 alleles showing the most associated TCRs and HLA-C alleles the fewest. In vitro tests confirmed that a few of the cytomegalovirus-associated TCR beta chains recognize cytomegalovirus antigens. While some public TCRs were present in many individuals, most TCR sequences turned up only very rarely across donors. A later genetic analysis associated a missense DCLRE1C variant with V-gene and J-gene trimming of TCR beta chains, and an independent cohort replicated the association. The only immune exposure information available for the cohort was CMV serostatus. Because HLA typing was unavailable for some donors at each locus, only the typed subset was used in association tests.

The library was built by means of the immunoSEQ multiplex PCR assay. The multiplex PCR relied on a mix of 60 forward primers for TCR Vbeta segments and 13 reverse primers for TCR Jbeta segments. A multiplex PCR assay on genomic DNA amplified the CDR3 region of rearranged TCR beta genes. On the Illumina HiSeq System, the amplified TCR beta libraries were sequenced as 87-base-pair reads. The authors' pipeline ran thus. Across the roughly 600 repertoires, a later analysis counted tens of millions of unique TCR beta chains, some 11 million of which were shared by at least two donors. Raw reads were error-corrected and collapsed into unique sequences by a nearest-neighbor algorithm in which closely related sequences were merged to remove PCR and sequencing errors. CDR3 sequences were aligned to IMGT reference sequences to assign V, D and J gene segments. Each retained sequence needed at least a six-nucleotide match to both a V gene segment and a J gene segment. Rearrangements were called productive when the CDR3 lacked stop codons and stayed in frame with V and J; all others were non-productive. CDR3 was defined by IMGT convention, running from the second conserved V-encoded cysteine to the conserved J-encoded phenylalanine. In an earlier analysis of around 640 of the donors, sequences lacking an unambiguous match to a single V gene segment were excluded. In an earlier analysis of several hundred of the donors, V segments were called functional above 56.7% productive rearrangements and were called segregating when the between-donor standard deviation exceeded 5%. To diagnose cytomegalovirus status from the catalog of TCR beta chain sequences, a statistical classification framework was built. In a later analysis, TCR nucleotide sequences were compared against IMGT/GENE-DB human TR gene sequences so that V and J genes could be assigned. The TCRdist pipeline was used in a later analysis to assign CDR3 sequences and most-parsimonious VDJ recombination scenarios. A later analysis defined each TCR beta chain by its CDR3 amino acid sequence plus V-gene family, and excluded reads lacking a unique V-gene family. A later analysis removed roughly 590 highly shared, low-generation-probability nucleotide sequences to deal with suspected cross-contamination and a sequencing artifact. In a later analysis, a clonal expansion index was calculated for each public chain from normalized within-repertoire ranks of inferred template counts. In a later analysis, generation probabilities were computed with a VDJ recombination model fitted to out-of-frame rearrangements, and the resulting probabilities were checked against IGoR. In a later analysis, hypergeometric tests were used to score TCR-TCR, TCR-HLA and TCR-CMV co-occurrence, with a repertoire-size bias correction applied to TCR pairs. In a later analysis, false discovery rates were estimated by permuting HLA or CMV assignments 20 times. In a later analysis, co-occurring TCRs were grouped using DBSCAN, with TCRdist sequence similarity added in when clustering inside HLA-allele-positive subsets. Co-occurrence clustering excluded repertoires with fewer than 30,000 or more than 120,000 public chains, plus five with anomalous nucleotide sharing. TCRdb provides this immuneACCESS table in a form limited to in-frame rearrangements. Some clones are lacking; in checked studies, under half of them reflect an unresolved V gene, and why the rest are absent is not known. The V and J calls and clone size are taken from that table; D and trimming were inferred from the DNA. Recorded for this sample are some 100,000 clones; approximately 88% of them occurred a single time. The ten biggest clones cover about 2% of the sample.

CDR1 MDHEN and CDR2 SYDVKM were looked up in the germline V gene. The CDR3 has 16 amino acids, counting the end cysteine and phenylalanine. Only the CDR3 DNA stays, 48 bases, in frame from base 1. Deletion took 7 bases off V and 0 bases off J, with a span of 19 bases between the germline ends. The chain uses TRBV28 and TRBJ2-7; D gene: possibly TRBD1, on 5 matching bases. The TCR originated in a man aged 18 to 29 in good health and CMV-seronegative. Material for sequencing was PBMCs. The CDR3 protein sequence reads: CASNGHGPGNSYEQYF. The nucleotides read TGTGCCAGCAACGGGCATGGCCCAGGGAACTCCTACGAGCAGTACTTC.